This record concerns one TCR beta chain sequence. Germline-derived CDR1 and CDR2 are SGHRS and YFSETQ. V was clipped by 2 bases and J by 5 bases; unmatched bases: 5. CDR3 size: 15 residues. The data are from a study of blood T cell repertoires in COVID-19. Overall study context: There were acute and convalescent COVID-19 samples, and they came from the United States, Italy and Spain. Sources were T cells, B-cell-depleted T cells, or PBMCs; the material itself was cDNA or gDNA.

This table comes from immunoSEQ multiplex PCR, and its TCRdb copy is limited to in-frame clones, with some not included. The sample lists about 69,000 clones, more than 80% seen once, with about 14% in the top ten. Seattle patients were enrolled during active infection and followed longitudinally. The clonotype was recovered from a man between 45 and 60 years old with COVID-19, enrolled during active disease. The sample consisted of peripheral blood. The chain has TRBV5-1 and TRBJ1-1, with 11 positions matching TRBD1. The CDR3 nucleotides read TGCGCCAGCAGCTTACGGACAGGGGGCGTAACTGAAGCTTTCTTT. It translates to CASSLRTGGVTEAFF.